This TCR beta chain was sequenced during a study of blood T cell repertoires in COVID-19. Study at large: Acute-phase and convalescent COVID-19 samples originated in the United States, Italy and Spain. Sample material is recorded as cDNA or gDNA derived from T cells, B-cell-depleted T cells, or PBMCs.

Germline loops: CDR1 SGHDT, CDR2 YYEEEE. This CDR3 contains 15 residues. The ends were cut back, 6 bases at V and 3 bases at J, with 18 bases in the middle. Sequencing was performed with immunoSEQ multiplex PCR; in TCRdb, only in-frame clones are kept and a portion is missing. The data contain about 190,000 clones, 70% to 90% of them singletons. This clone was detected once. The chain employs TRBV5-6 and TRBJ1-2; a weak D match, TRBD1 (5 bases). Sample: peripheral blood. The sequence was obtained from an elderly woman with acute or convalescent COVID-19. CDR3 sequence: CASTLMPQGDYGYTF. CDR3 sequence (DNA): TGTGCCAGCACCTTAATGCCTCAGGGTGACTATGGCTACACCTTC. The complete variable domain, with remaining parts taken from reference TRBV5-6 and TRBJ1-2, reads DAGVTQSPTHLIKTRGQQVTLRCSPKSGHDTVSWYQQALGQGPQFIFQYYEEEERQRGNFPDRFSGHQFPNYSSELNVNALLLGDSALYLCASTLMPQGDYGYTFGSGTRLTVV.